One T cell receptor (beta chain) is described in this entry. Its specificity is unknown. PCR employed 60 Vbeta and 13 Jbeta primers. Data came from immunoSEQ multiplex PCR; TCRdb stores just in-frame clones and leaves some out. The data contain about 130,000 clones, about 79% of them singletons. The sample is drawn from a study of cytomegalovirus exposure and HLA in healthy donors. Study-level results: Sequencing probably produced one cluster of sequence variants that were highly shared. An analysis was carried out later, and it reportedly showed fewer N-insertions in an Asian-associated ancestry cluster than the 666-donor mean.

Trimming shortened V by 6 bases and J by 11 bases, and 13 bases separated the two germline ends. The CDR3 spans 11 residues. Germline CDR1 is MNHNS and CDR2 is SASEGT. Material: PBMCs. The TCR sequence derives from a man aged 45-60 years in good health and CMV-seronegative. The chain joins TRBV6-1 to TRBJ1-1; TRBD1 is a possible D gene (6 bases). CDR3 sequence: CASRGQMLAFF. DNA of the CDR3: TGTGCCAGCAGGGGACAAATGTTGGCTTTCTTT.